A single sample is the source of the 15 T cell receptor beta chains below, sequenced in a study of T cell responses to AZD1222 COVID-19 vaccine. Only in-frame clones appear in the TCRdb table, and some are missing; sequencing was by immunoSEQ multiplex PCR. In the table there are approximately 110,000 clones, 70% to 90% of which are singletons. Sequenced material: peripheral blood, taken on day 0 of AZD1222 vaccination. All receptors come from an adult in good health.

The chain recombines TRBV5-6 with TRBJ1-6; D remains ambiguous. V dropped 2 bases and J dropped 0 bases, with 15 bases sitting between them. Per germline, CDR1 SGHDT and CDR2 YYEEEE. The CDR3 is 18 amino acids. The CDR3 region is CASSFGGRPSSYNSPLHF. The CDR3 DNA reads as TGTGCCAGCAGCTTTGGAGGACGGCCAAGCTCCTATAATTCACCCCTCCACTTT.

The CDR3 is CASSSDRGGYTF. The CDR3 nucleotides read TGTGCCAGCAGCAGCGACAGGGGCGGCTACACCTTC. The gene calls are TRBV7-2 and TRBJ1-2; 8 bases agree with TRBD1. The V gene end was trimmed by 5 bases and the J gene end by 8 bases; junction bases not matched to a gene: 4. The CDR3 is 12 amino acids. CDR1 SGHTA and CDR2 FQGNSA come from the germline V gene.

V usage is TRBV4-1 and J usage is TRBJ1-1, with a weak D call TRBD1 (6 bases). There are 14 residues in the CDR3. Germline V gene data show CDR1 as MGHRA and CDR2 as YSYEKL. The V end was cut by 1 base, the J end by 6 bases, with 12 bases between. DNA of the CDR3: TGCGCCAGCAGCCAAGGTCCGGGGGCGGCTGAAGCTTTCTTT. This translates into CASSQGPGAAEAFF.

The V gene is TRBV2, the J gene TRBJ2-1, with 12 bases identical to TRBD2. Germline loops: CDR1 SNHLY, CDR2 FYNNEI. The CDR3 has 14 amino acids. J was trimmed by 4 bases and V by 6 bases; bases with no gene match: 1. Written as DNA, the CDR3 is TGTGCCAGCAGGACTAGCGGGGGTTACAATGAGCAGTTCTTC. This gives the protein CASRTSGGYNEQFF. Full variable domain (remainder filled in from reference TRBV2 and TRBJ2-1): EPEVTQTPSHQVTQMGQEVILRCVPISNHLYFYWYRQILGQKVEFLVSFYNNEISEKSEIFDDQFSVERPDGSNFTLKIRSTKLEDSAMYFCASRTSGGYNEQFFGPGTRLTVL.

This rearrangement joins TRBV7-2 to TRBJ1-3, with unresolved D. Germline CDR1 is SGHTA and CDR2 is FQGNSA. This CDR3 comprises 13 residues. V lost 3 bases and J 4 bases, leaving 7 bases between the germline ends. The CDR3 DNA follows: TGTGCCAGCAGCTTCCAGAACGGAAACACCATATATTTT. It translates to CASSFQNGNTIYF.

This clone has only one observation. This chain links TRBV7-9 with TRBJ2-7; possible D gene TRBD1, 5 bases. The V end was cut by 3 bases, the J end by 7 bases, with 22 bases between. Germline CDR1 and CDR2: SEHNR and FQNEAQ (reference sequence). The length of the CDR3 is 16 residues. CDR3 region: CASSFGGVGAASEQYF. CDR3 coding DNA: TGTGCCAGCAGCTTTGGTGGCGTTGGGGCGGCCTCTGAGCAGTACTTC.

The chain employs TRBV4-2 and TRBJ2-3; D is uncertain. The CDR3 length is 12 residues. V lost 1 base, J lost 10 bases, and 9 bases lay in between. Per the germline V gene, CDR1 is LGHNA and CDR2 is YNFKEQ. CDR3 nucleotide sequence: TGTGCCAGCAGCCAAGGTTGGAAGGCGCAGTATTTT. Translation: CASSQGWKAQYF.

The chain uses TRBV7-2 and TRBJ2-1; 10 positions agree with TRBD1. Germline V gene data show CDR1 as SGHTA and CDR2 as FQGNSA. Germline trimming cut 5 bases from V and 8 bases from J; bases unmatched to any gene: 9. This CDR3 is built from 15 residues. The CDR3 sequence: CASSPRTGGRDEQFF. Here the CDR3 DNA reads TGTGCCAGCAGCCCAAGGACAGGGGGACGTGATGAGCAGTTCTTC.

The V and J genes are TRBV3-1 (or the pseudogene TRBV3-2) and TRBJ1-4; 8 bases map to TRBD1. V lost 4 bases and J lost 6; bases outside the gene matches: 10. Germline loops: CDR1 LGHDT, CDR2 YNNKEL (reference sequence). This CDR3 contains 16 residues. CDR3: CASSREAGGGDEKLFF. The CDR3 DNA sequence: TGTGCCAGCAGCCGAGAAGCAGGGGGCGGGGATGAAAAACTGTTTTTT.

The table lists this clone with a count of one. This chain uses TRBV11-2 with TRBJ2-7; D is uncertain. The V gene's germline CDR1 is SGHAT and CDR2 FQNNGV. This CDR3 is 14 amino acids long. V was clipped by 1 base and J by 2 bases, with 9 bases between them. CDR3 protein: CASSLVGQTYEQYF. In nucleotides, the CDR3 is TGTGCCAGCAGCTTAGTTGGCCAGACCTACGAGCAGTACTTC. Combining the CDR3 with reference TRBV11-2 and TRBJ2-7 gives the whole variable domain EAGVAQSPRYKIIEKRQSVAFWCNPISGHATLYWYQQILGQGPKLLIQFQNNGVVDDSQLPKDRFSAERLKGVDSTLKIQPAKLEDSAVYLCASSLVGQTYEQYFGPGTRLTVT.

The genes are TRBV5-1 and TRBJ2-5; D may be TRBD1 (5 bases). The V end was cut by 4 bases, the J end by 1 base, with 5 bases between. CDR3 length equals 12 residues. The germline gives CDR1 SGHRS, CDR2 YFSETQ. Written as DNA, the CDR3 is TGCGCCAGCAGCGACAGCCAAGAGACCCAGTACTTC. This translates into CASSDSQETQYF.

The J gene is TRBJ2-7, the V gene TRBV2; 8 bases are shared with TRBD1. The CDR3 consists of 14 residues. The ends lost 6 bases at V and 2 bases at J; junction bases unmatched: 6. Looked up from germline, CDR1 is SNHLY and CDR2 is FYNNEI. The CDR3 spells CASRDTGGTYEQYF. The CDR3 nucleotides are TGTGCCAGCAGGGATACAGGGGGAACCTACGAGCAGTACTTC.

The chain combines TRBV28 with TRBJ2-7, with D perhaps TRBD2 (5 bases). V was pared by 8 bases and J by 1 base, with 12 bases between. CDR3 length equals 13 residues. Germline V gene lookup returns CDR1 MDHEN and CDR2 SYDVKM. This chain's CDR3 is CASRGDRSYEQYF. In DNA, the CDR3 is TGTGCCAGCCGGGGAGACCGGTCCTACGAGCAGTACTTC.

The J gene is TRBJ1-4, the V gene TRBV7-9; possible D gene TRBD1, 5 bases. Germline V gene sequence: CDR1 SEHNR, CDR2 FQNEAQ (reference sequence). Trimming left V 11 bases short and J 0 bases short, with 13 bases between. CDR3 length: 14 residues. DNA for the CDR3: TGTGCCTTCAGGGTGGGGGCAACTAATGAAAAACTGTTTTTT. Translated, it gives CAFRVGATNEKLFF.

This chain connects TRBV10-2 to TRBJ2-1; D unclear. Trimming shortened V by 3 bases and J by 0 bases, and 9 bases separated the two germline ends. CDR1 and CDR2 from the germline V gene are WSHSY and SAAADI. The CDR3 length is 15 residues. The CDR3 DNA reads TGCGCCAGCAGTGAAGGGCTCAGCTCCTACAATGAGCAGTTCTTC. Protein product: CASSEGLSSYNEQFF.